This T cell receptor (beta chain) was identified during a study of cytomegalovirus exposure and HLA in healthy donors. PCR was performed using 60 Vbeta and 13 Jbeta primers. TCRdb's table, derived via immunoSEQ multiplex PCR, lists solely in-frame clones and lacks some. The sample has approximately 100,000 clones; 65% to 80% are singletons. To note about this clone: Its target is unknown.

Whole-study results and caveats: It was in a later analysis that TCR association rates were seen to vary by HLA locus, highest for DRB1 and lowest for HLA-C.

The CDR3 length is 13 residues. Germline V CDR1 and CDR2: SGHDT, YYEEEE. J lost 3 bases, V lost 3 bases, and 3 bases had no gene match. This TCR came from a woman aged 40 to 50 in good health and CMV-seronegative. The material sequenced was PBMCs. This rearrangement joins TRBV5-6 to TRBJ2-7, with 7 bases identical to TRBD1. The CDR3 spells CASSWGQFYEQYF. Written as DNA, the CDR3 is TGTGCCAGCAGCTGGGGACAGTTCTACGAGCAGTACTTC.